This record looks at one T cell receptor beta chain sequence and its context. Its antigen is unknown. This specimen comes from a study of cytomegalovirus exposure and HLA in healthy donors. Across the study: The platform used for the 120 or so validation repertoires matched that of the roughly 700 first-cohort repertoires, a later analysis reported. Study findings and constraints: The study put 160 or so TCR beta chains on its list as cytomegalovirus-associated.

Separate from the approximately 700-subject first cohort was the 120-subject validation cohort, to which the donors belonged. Some clones are missing from TCRdb's copy, which holds only in-frame ones; the method was immunoSEQ multiplex PCR. The sample has some 310,000 clones; nearly 90% are singletons. The V gene lost 0 bases and the J gene lost 4 bases, with 10 bases spanning the gap. The CDR3 covers 14 residues. CDR1 and CDR2 from the germline V gene are SGHDT and YYEEEE. The rearrangement joins TRBV5-6 to TRBJ1-2; D is ambiguous. The sample taken for sequencing was PBMCs. The clonotype was recovered from a man aged 25-40 years in good health and CMV-seronegative. For the CDR3, the DNA is TGTGCCAGCAGCTTGGTCGGGGTCCCCTATGGCTACACCTTC. It is translated as CASSLVGVPYGYTF.